The rows below give T cell receptor beta chains drawn from one sample of a study of shared clonotypes between healthy human individuals. Libraries were prepared by immunoSEQ multiplex PCR; TCRdb keeps only in-frame clonotypes and omits some of them. This sample has around 2.5 million clones; 93% occur once, and the top ten carry 0.36%. Sequenced: naive CD4+ T cells from PBMCs. The receptor set was obtained from a young man in good health. Some clones in this sample may be carry-over from other donors' samples. Each CDR3 is given with its conserved first and last residue. Each record gives: clone size, J gene, D gene, V gene, CDR3 protein, CDR3 DNA. D genes are given only for firm matches. Clone sizes are given selectively: once, few, many, or a class where the clone is expanded.

>NA|TRBJ2-3|NA|TRBV11-2
CASSPGYTDTQYF
TGTGCCAGCAGTCCGGGCTACACAGATACGCAGTATTTT
>NA|TRBJ1-4|TRBD1|TRBV12-5
CASGPGQGGEATNEKLFF
TGTGCTAGTGGTCCTGGACAGGGAGGGGAGGCAACTAATGAAAAACTGTTTTTT
>NA|TRBJ2-1|NA|TRBV11-2
CASSPRGLAEFF
TGTGCCAGCAGCCCCAGGGGTTTAGCGGAGTTCTTC
>NA|TRBJ2-3|TRBD2|TRBV11-2
CASSLEGGTSGRADTQYF
TGTGCCAGCAGCTTAGAAGGCGGGACTAGCGGGAGGGCAGATACGCAGTATTTT
>NA|TRBJ1-4|NA|TRBV6-5
CASSTPIREKLFF
TGTGCCAGCAGTACCCCAATACGAGAAAAACTGTTTTTT
>NA|TRBJ1-4|NA|TRBV19
CASSNLRGSNEKLFF
TGTGCCAGTAGCAACCTAAGGGGCTCGAATGAAAAACTGTTTTTT
>NA|TRBJ1-3|TRBD1|TRBV6-1
CASAGGQGLGNTIYF
TGTGCCAGCGCGGGGGGACAGGGATTGGGAAACACCATATATTTT
>NA|TRBJ1-4|NA|TRBV6-1
CASSVDIATNEKLFF
TGTGCCAGCAGTGTTGACATTGCAACTAATGAAAAACTGTTTTTT
>once|TRBJ2-3|TRBD2|TRBV13
CASSSPGLGQYF
TGTGCCAGCAGCTCACCGGGACTAGGGCAGTATTTT
>NA|TRBJ2-1|NA|TRBV19
CASSISGAGMAYNEQFF
TGTGCCAGTAGTATCTCCGGGGCGGGGATGGCCTACAATGAGCAGTTCTTC
>NA|TRBJ2-1|NA|TRBV5-4
CASSLSLGDYNEQFF
TGTGCCAGCAGCTTGTCATTGGGGGATTACAATGAGCAGTTCTTC
>NA|TRBJ2-3|NA|TRBV11-1
CASSGGLHTDTQYF
TGTGCCAGCAGTGGGGGACTCCACACAGATACGCAGTATTTT
>once|TRBJ1-1|NA|TRBV2
CASTQGPVGAFF
TGTGCCAGCACCCAGGGGCCCGTCGGAGCTTTCTTT
>NA|TRBJ2-7|NA|TRBV5-1
CASSLVTGTLPYEQYF
TGCGCCAGCAGCTTGGTTACCGGGACTCTACCGTACGAGCAGTACTTC
>NA|TRBJ2-7|TRBD2|TRBV4-1
CASSPGLADYEQYF
TGCGCCAGCAGCCCGGGACTAGCGGACTACGAGCAGTACTTC
>NA|TRBJ2-7|TRBD2|TRBV9
CASSAGLADTYEQYF
TGTGCCAGCAGCGCGGGACTAGCGGACACCTACGAGCAGTACTTC
>NA|TRBJ2-7|NA|TRBV23-1
CASSQPFGTAFNRNYEQYF
TGCGCCAGCAGTCAACCGTTTGGGACGGCCTTTAATCGAAACTACGAGCAGTACTTC
>NA|TRBJ1-2|TRBD1|TRBV30
CATGRDRADGYTF
TGTGCCACTGGACGGGACAGGGCGGATGGCTACACCTTC
>NA|TRBJ2-5|NA|TRBV29-1
CSARRGEETQYF
TGCAGCGCCCGCCGGGGAGAAGAGACCCAGTACTTC
>NA|TRBJ1-1|NA|TRBV5-1
CASSVDPGGTEAFF
TGCGCCAGCAGCGTCGATCCGGGGGGCACTGAAGCTTTCTTT
>few|TRBJ1-2|NA|TRBV19
CASQGGRNGYTF
TGTGCCAGCCAAGGGGGGAGAAATGGCTACACCTTC
>NA|TRBJ2-5|TRBD2|TRBV9
CASSVDLAVQETQYF
TGTGCCAGCAGCGTAGACCTAGCGGTGCAAGAGACCCAGTACTTC
>NA|TRBJ1-1|TRBD1|TRBV7-4
CASSLVLTGAVVNTEAFF
TGTGCCAGCAGCTTAGTTCTCACAGGGGCGGTCGTGAACACTGAAGCTTTCTTT
>once|TRBJ2-5|NA|TRBV4-2
CASSQGQLQETQYF
TGTGCCAGCAGCCAAGGCCAGCTACAAGAGACCCAGTACTTC
>NA|TRBJ1-1|TRBD1|TRBV5-1
CASSHPGQGEAFF
TGCGCCAGCAGCCACCCAGGACAGGGCGAAGCTTTCTTT
>NA|TRBJ2-6|NA|TRBV6-6
CAARTAGANVLTF
TGTGCCGCCCGGACGGCTGGGGCCAACGTCCTGACTTTC
>few|TRBJ1-5|TRBD1|TRBV7-6
CASSLGDSTANQPQHF
TGTGCCAGCAGCTTAGGGGACAGTACGGCCAATCAGCCCCAGCATTTT
>NA|TRBJ2-5|NA|TRBV11-2
CASGPRNPGQETQYF
TGTGCCAGCGGGCCTCGGAACCCCGGCCAAGAGACCCAGTACTTC
>NA|TRBJ2-3|TRBD1|TRBV30
CAIGRGLSTDTQYF
TGTGCCATAGGAAGGGGGCTCAGCACAGATACGCAGTATTTT
>NA|TRBJ2-5|NA|TRBV28
CASRAGGGETQYF
TGTGCCAGCAGGGCAGGGGGGGGAGAGACCCAGTACTTC
>NA|TRBJ2-1|TRBD2|TRBV9
CASGLAGMDEQFF
TGTGCCAGTGGACTAGCGGGAATGGATGAGCAGTTCTTC
>NA|TRBJ1-6|NA|TRBV18
CASSPDRNSPLHF
TGTGCCAGCTCACCAGACAGGAATTCACCCCTCCACTTT
>NA|TRBJ2-7|NA|TRBV29-1
CSAVRGTSEQYF
TGCAGCGCGGTTAGGGGTACGAGCGAGCAGTACTTC
>NA|TRBJ2-1|TRBD2|TRBV6-1
CASSASGRYEQFF
TGTGCCAGCAGCGCTAGCGGGAGATATGAGCAGTTCTTC
>NA|TRBJ2-7|TRBD2|TRBV6-5
CASSRKAGGSHEQYF
TGTGCCAGCAGCCGCAAGGCGGGAGGGAGCCACGAGCAGTACTTC
>NA|TRBJ2-7|TRBD2|TRBV6-4
CASSDSLHRSTSGIPEQYF
TGTGCCAGCAGTGACTCCCTTCATCGAAGTACTAGCGGGATTCCCGAGCAGTACTTC
>NA|TRBJ1-5|NA|TRBV7-9
CASSLGTGIPNQPQHF
TGTGCCAGCAGCTTAGGTACAGGGATCCCCAATCAGCCCCAGCATTTT
>NA|TRBJ2-3|TRBD2|TRBV7-2
CASSLLGREDTQYF
TGTGCCAGCAGCTTACTCGGGAGGGAAGATACGCAGTATTTT
>NA|TRBJ2-7|TRBD1|TRBV10-3
CAIRNIGQVSYEQYF
TGTGCCATCAGAAACATCGGACAGGTTTCGTACGAGCAGTACTTC
>NA|TRBJ2-2|TRBD1|TRBV5-4
CASSRGQGVNTGELFF
TGTGCCAGCAGCCGAGGACAGGGGGTGAACACCGGGGAGCTGTTTTTT
>NA|TRBJ1-2|NA|TRBV9
CASSSNPGTSYGYTF
TGTGCCAGCAGCTCAAACCCCGGGACCTCCTATGGCTACACCTTC
>NA|TRBJ2-5|NA|TRBV18
CASSPPSRGETQYF
TGTGCCAGCTCACCACCGTCCAGGGGTGAGACCCAGTACTTC
>NA|TRBJ2-1|TRBD2|TRBV9
CASSMRLADDYNEQFF
TGTGCCAGCAGCATGCGACTAGCGGATGACTACAATGAGCAGTTCTTC
>NA|TRBJ2-7|NA|TRBV5-4
CASSLEGGDYEQYF
TGTGCCAGCAGCTTGGAAGGCGGGGACTACGAGCAGTACTTC
>NA|TRBJ1-2|NA|TRBV5-4
CASSYSTPNYGYTF
TGTGCCAGCAGCTACTCGACACCGAACTATGGCTACACCTTC
>NA|TRBJ2-2|NA|TRBV28
CASGKNTGELFF
TGTGCCAGCGGGAAGAACACCGGGGAGCTGTTTTTT
>NA|TRBJ1-2|NA|TRBV2
CASADSNPGYTF
TGTGCCAGCGCCGATTCAAATCCTGGCTACACCTTC
>NA|TRBJ2-7|TRBD1|TRBV11-2
CASSLDLSGGAIWYEQYF
TGTGCCAGCAGCTTAGATCTTTCAGGGGGCGCTATATGGTACGAGCAGTACTTC
>NA|TRBJ2-3|NA|TRBV9
CASSVVSSFADTQYF
TGTGCCAGCAGCGTAGTTAGCTCATTCGCAGATACGCAGTATTTT
>NA|TRBJ2-3|NA|TRBV19
CASSIEAPKGTQYF
TGTGCCAGTAGTATAGAGGCGCCGAAGGGGACGCAGTATTTT
>once|TRBJ2-1|TRBD1|TRBV5-4
CASSIPQGVGYNEQFF
TGTGCCAGCAGCATCCCGCAGGGGGTCGGCTACAATGAGCAGTTCTTC